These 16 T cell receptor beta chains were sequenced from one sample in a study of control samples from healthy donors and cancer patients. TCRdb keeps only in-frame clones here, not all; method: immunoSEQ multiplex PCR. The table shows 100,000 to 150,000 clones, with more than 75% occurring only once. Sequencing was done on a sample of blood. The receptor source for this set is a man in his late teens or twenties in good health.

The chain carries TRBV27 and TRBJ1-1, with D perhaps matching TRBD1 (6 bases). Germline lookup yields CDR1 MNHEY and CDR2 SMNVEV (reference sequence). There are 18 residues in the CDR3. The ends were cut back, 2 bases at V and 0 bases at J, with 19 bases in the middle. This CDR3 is CASSLQRGAGFLNTEAFF. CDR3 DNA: TGTGCCAGCAGTTTACAAAGGGGGGCAGGATTCCTGAACACTGAAGCTTTCTTT.

CDR3 bases: TGTGCCAGCAGCGTATTACAGGAGAACACTGAAGCTTTCTTT. It translates to CASSVLQENTEAFF. V usage is TRBV9 and J usage is TRBJ1-1; a possible D gene is TRBD1 (5 bases). V was pared by 1 base and J by 1 base, with 8 bases between. The CDR3 runs 14 residues. Germline V lookup: CDR1 SGDLS, CDR2 YYNGEE.

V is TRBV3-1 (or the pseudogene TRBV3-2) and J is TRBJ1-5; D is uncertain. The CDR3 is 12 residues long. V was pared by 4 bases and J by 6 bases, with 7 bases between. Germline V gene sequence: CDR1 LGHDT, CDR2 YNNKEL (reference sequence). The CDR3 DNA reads TGTGCCAGCAGCCTCTCTACTCAGCCCCAGCATTTT. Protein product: CASSLSTQPQHF.

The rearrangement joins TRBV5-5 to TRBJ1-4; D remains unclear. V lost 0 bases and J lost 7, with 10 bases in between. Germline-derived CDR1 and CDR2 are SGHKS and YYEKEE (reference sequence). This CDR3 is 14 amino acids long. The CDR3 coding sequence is TGTGCCAGCAGCTTGGGGATTGGAGGTGAAAAACTGTTTTTT. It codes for CASSLGIGGEKLFF.

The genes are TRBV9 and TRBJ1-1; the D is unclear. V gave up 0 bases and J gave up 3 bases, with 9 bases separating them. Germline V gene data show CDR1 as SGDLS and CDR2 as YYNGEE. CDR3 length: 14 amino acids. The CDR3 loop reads CASSVVGEDTEAFF. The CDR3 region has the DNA TGTGCCAGCAGCGTAGTCGGGGAGGACACTGAAGCTTTCTTT.

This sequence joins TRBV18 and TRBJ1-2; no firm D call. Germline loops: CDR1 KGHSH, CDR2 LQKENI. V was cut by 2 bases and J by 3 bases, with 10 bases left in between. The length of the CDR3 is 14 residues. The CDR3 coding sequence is TGTGCCAGCTCACCAAATAGGGAGGACTATGGCTACACCTTC. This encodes CASSPNREDYGYTF.

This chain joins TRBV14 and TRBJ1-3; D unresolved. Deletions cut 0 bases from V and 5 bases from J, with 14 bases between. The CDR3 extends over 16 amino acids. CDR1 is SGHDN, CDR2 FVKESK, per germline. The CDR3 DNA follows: TGTGCCAGCAGCCAAGATTCGTTGTCCACCCGAAACACCATATATTTT. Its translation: CASSQDSLSTRNTIYF.

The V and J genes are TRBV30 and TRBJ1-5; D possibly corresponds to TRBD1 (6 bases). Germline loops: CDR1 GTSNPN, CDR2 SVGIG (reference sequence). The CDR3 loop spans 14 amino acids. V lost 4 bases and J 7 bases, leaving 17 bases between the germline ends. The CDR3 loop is CAWTLQGIRQPQHF. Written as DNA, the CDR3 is TGTGCCTGGACCCTCCAGGGGATCCGGCAGCCCCAGCATTTT.

Here the CDR3 reads CASKTVANTGELFF. The CDR3 region has the DNA TGTGCCAGCAAAACGGTCGCGAACACCGGGGAGCTGTTTTTT. V gene TRBV7-9 combines with J gene TRBJ2-2, with D unclear. Trimming pared 7 bases from V and 0 bases from J, leaving 9 bases between. The CDR3 runs 14 residues. Germline values: CDR1 SEHNR, CDR2 FQNEAQ (reference sequence).

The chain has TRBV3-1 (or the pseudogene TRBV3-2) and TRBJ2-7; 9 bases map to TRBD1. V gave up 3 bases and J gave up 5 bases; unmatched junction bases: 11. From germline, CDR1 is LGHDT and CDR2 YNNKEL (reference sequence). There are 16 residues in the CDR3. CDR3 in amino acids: CASSHQRDRVFHEQYF. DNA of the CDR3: TGTGCCAGCAGCCATCAGAGGGACAGGGTCTTCCACGAGCAGTACTTC.

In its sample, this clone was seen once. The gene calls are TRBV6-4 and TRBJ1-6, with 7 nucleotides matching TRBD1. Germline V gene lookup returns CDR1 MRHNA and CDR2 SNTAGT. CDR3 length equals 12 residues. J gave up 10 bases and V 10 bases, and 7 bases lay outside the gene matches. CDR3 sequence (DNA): TGTGCCACGCGACAGGGTGGCTCACCCCTCCACTTT. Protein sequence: CATRQGGSPLHF.

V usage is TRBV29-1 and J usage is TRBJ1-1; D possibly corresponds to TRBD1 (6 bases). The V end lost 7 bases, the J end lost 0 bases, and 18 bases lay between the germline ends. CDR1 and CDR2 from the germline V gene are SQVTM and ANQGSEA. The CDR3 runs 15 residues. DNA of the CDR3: TGCAGCGCAAAAGGACAGCCCCACATGAACACTGAAGCTTTCTTT. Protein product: CSAKGQPHMNTEAFF.

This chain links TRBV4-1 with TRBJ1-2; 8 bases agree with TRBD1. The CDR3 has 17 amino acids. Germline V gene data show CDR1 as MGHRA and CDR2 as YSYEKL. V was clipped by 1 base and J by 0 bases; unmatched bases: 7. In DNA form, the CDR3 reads TGCGCCAGCAGCCAAGGTTCTTCAGGGGGCTCTAACTATGGCTACACCTTC. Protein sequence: CASSQGSSGGSNYGYTF.

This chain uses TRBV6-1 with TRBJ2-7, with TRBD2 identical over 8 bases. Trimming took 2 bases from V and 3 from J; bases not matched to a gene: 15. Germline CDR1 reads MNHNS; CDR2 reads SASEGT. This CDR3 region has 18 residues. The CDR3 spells CASSEPPAGIAGFYEQYF. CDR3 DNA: TGTGCCAGCAGTGAACCGCCCGCAGGAATAGCGGGGTTCTACGAGCAGTACTTC.

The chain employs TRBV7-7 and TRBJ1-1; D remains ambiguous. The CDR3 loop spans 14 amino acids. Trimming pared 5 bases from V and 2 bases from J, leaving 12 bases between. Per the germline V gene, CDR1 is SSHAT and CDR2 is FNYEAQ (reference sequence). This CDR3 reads CASSPSLANTEAFF. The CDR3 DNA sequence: TGTGCCAGCAGCCCTAGTTTGGCTAACACTGAAGCTTTCTTT.

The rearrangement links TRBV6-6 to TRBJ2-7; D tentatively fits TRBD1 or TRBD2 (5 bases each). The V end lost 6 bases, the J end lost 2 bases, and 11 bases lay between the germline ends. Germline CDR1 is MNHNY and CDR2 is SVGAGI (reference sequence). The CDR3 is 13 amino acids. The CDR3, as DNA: TGTGCCAGCAGGAGGGGTCTGACCTACGAGCAGTACTTC. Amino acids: CASRRGLTYEQYF.